What follows are 13 T cell receptor beta chains derived from one specimen sequenced in a study of blood T cell repertoires in COVID-19. Using immunoSEQ multiplex PCR, the repertoire was profiled, and TCRdb retains in-frame clones only, with some absent. The sample carries some 190,000 clones, about 90% recorded once. Sequencing input: peripheral blood. These receptors were obtained from a man aged 18-30 years with active or convalescent COVID-19.

The rearrangement links TRBV29-1 to TRBJ1-1, with D uncertain. The CDR3 runs to 10 residues. CDR1 and CDR2 from the germline V gene are SQVTM and ANQGSEA. The V gene lost 7 bases and the J gene lost 10 bases, with 13 bases spanning the gap. DNA of the CDR3: TGCAGCGCGGCCGCCACAAGAGCTTTCTTT. As protein: CSAAATRAFF.

The rearrangement uses TRBV27 and TRBJ1-1, with TRBD1 matching 8 bases. The CDR3 extends over 16 amino acids. Germline CDR1 MNHEY, CDR2 SMNVEV (reference sequence). V was clipped by 2 bases and J by 1 base; unmatched bases: 6. This CDR3 reads CASSLRGTGANTEAFF. CDR3 nucleotides: TGTGCCAGCAGTTTAAGGGGGACAGGCGCGAACACTGAAGCTTTCTTT.

This clone is judged medium-sized. This chain connects TRBV19 to TRBJ1-1; TRBD1 is a possible D gene (6 bases). The CDR3 is made up of 14 amino acids. From germline, CDR1 is LNHDA and CDR2 SQIVND (reference sequence). Deletions cut 3 bases from V and 10 bases from J, with 18 bases between. CDR3 in amino acids: CASSIPTGLRGAFF. DNA for the CDR3: TGTGCCAGTAGTATCCCGACAGGCCTCAGGGGAGCTTTCTTT. The full variable domain, completed using reference TRBV19 and TRBJ1-1, is DGGITQSPKYLFRKEGQNVTLSCEQNLNHDAMYWYRQDPGQGLRLIYYSQIVNDFQKGDIAEGYSVSREKKESFPLTVTSAQKNPTAFYLCASSIPTGLRGAFFGQGTRLTVV.

The J gene is TRBJ1-1, the V gene TRBV12-5; no clear D. Trimming took off 5 bases at V and 2 bases at J, with 9 bases between the two ends. From germline, CDR1 is LGHNT and CDR2 FRNRAP. CDR3 size: 13 residues. The CDR3: CASGPGFNTEAFF. CDR3 coding DNA: TGTGCTAGTGGTCCGGGGTTCAACACTGAAGCTTTCTTT.

This chain uses TRBV27 with TRBJ2-1; D call uncertain. The germline CDR1 and CDR2 sequences are MNHEY and SMNVEV (reference sequence). This CDR3 region has 12 residues. V lost 4 bases and J lost 9, with 10 bases in between. The CDR3 loop is CASSSSRSEQFF. As DNA, the CDR3 is TGTGCCAGCAGTTCCTCGAGGTCTGAGCAGTTCTTC.

In its sample, this clone was seen once. The CDR3 DNA sequence: TGCGCCAGCAGCCAAGATACCGGGGACTTACGATCCTACGAGCAGTACTTC. Its protein is CASSQDTGDLRSYEQYF. The chain employs TRBV4-1 and TRBJ2-7, with D tentatively TRBD2 (6 bases). V lost 0 bases and J 1 base, leaving 16 bases between the germline ends. Germline V gives CDR1 MGHRA, CDR2 YSYEKL. The length of the CDR3 is 17 residues.

V gene TRBV21-1 combines with J gene TRBJ2-1; TRBD2 was called by the table and not checked on the DNA. TRBV21-1 has pseudogene status. The CDR3 contains 18 residues. CDR3 region: CASSKEGRLAGLRNEQFF. CDR3 nucleotides: TGTGCCAGCAGCAAAGAGGGTCGACTAGCGGGATTGCGTAATGAGCAGTTCTTC.

This chain uses TRBV9 with TRBJ2-1; 11 bases are shared with TRBD2. Germline CDR1 SGDLS, CDR2 YYNGEE. J was trimmed by 4 bases and V by 3 bases; bases with no gene match: 6. The CDR3 is 16 amino acids. The CDR3 sequence is CASSERGTSGYNEQFF. The CDR3 DNA sequence: TGTGCCAGCAGCGAACGTGGGACTAGCGGATACAATGAGCAGTTCTTC.

The chain combines TRBV7-9 with TRBJ1-3, with D unclear. Germline V gene sequence: CDR1 SEHNR, CDR2 FQNEAQ (reference sequence). The CDR3 has 13 amino acids. Trimming took off 8 bases at V and 1 base at J, with 9 bases between the two ends. CDR3 sequence (DNA): TGTGCCAGCGGGCAACGGTCTGGAAACACCATATATTTT. It yields the protein CASGQRSGNTIYF.

This clone was detected only once. The V gene is TRBV27, the J gene TRBJ1-1, with a possible D match to TRBD1 (5 bases). Trimming left V 3 bases short and J 3 bases short, with 14 bases between. Germline CDR1 and CDR2: MNHEY and SMNVEV (reference sequence). CDR3 length: 15 amino acids. CDR3 in amino acids: CASSFARQKYTEAFF. DNA of the CDR3: TGTGCCAGCAGTTTTGCCCGACAGAAGTACACTGAAGCTTTCTTT.

CDR3 residues: CASSLGPILSSYEQYF. The DNA of the CDR3 is TGTGCCAGCAGCTTAGGGCCCATACTAAGCTCCTACGAGCAGTACTTC. The chain couples TRBV7-2 to TRBJ2-7; D unresolved. Germline V lookup: CDR1 SGHTA, CDR2 FQGNSA. V gave up 1 base and J gave up 0 bases, with 13 bases separating them. There are 16 residues in the CDR3. The full variable domain, in which reference TRBV7-2 and TRBJ2-7 provide the parts outside the CDR3, is GAGVSQSPSNKVTEKGKDVELRCDPISGHTALYWYRQSLGQGLEFLIYFQGNSAPDKSGLPSDRFSAERTGGSVSTLTIQRTQQEDSAVYLCASSLGPILSSYEQYFGPGTRLTVT.

The chain links TRBV20-1 to TRBJ1-2, with 7 bases fitting TRBD1. Trimming cost V 3 bases and J 4 bases; bases outside gene matches: 2. Germline V lookup: CDR1 DFQATT, CDR2 SNEGSKA (reference sequence). This CDR3 has 12 residues. CDR3 loop: CSASEGAYGYTF. The CDR3 DNA is TGCAGTGCTAGTGAGGGGGCCTATGGCTACACCTTC.

The V and J genes are TRBV5-1 and TRBJ2-1, with D perhaps matching TRBD2 (6 bases). Trimming took off 3 bases at V and 7 bases at J, with 11 bases between the two ends. Germline V lookup: CDR1 SGHRS, CDR2 YFSETQ. There are 13 residues in the CDR3. The DNA for the CDR3 is TGCGCCAGCAGCTCAATGGGAGGTAATGAGCAGTTCTTC. Translated: CASSSMGGNEQFF.